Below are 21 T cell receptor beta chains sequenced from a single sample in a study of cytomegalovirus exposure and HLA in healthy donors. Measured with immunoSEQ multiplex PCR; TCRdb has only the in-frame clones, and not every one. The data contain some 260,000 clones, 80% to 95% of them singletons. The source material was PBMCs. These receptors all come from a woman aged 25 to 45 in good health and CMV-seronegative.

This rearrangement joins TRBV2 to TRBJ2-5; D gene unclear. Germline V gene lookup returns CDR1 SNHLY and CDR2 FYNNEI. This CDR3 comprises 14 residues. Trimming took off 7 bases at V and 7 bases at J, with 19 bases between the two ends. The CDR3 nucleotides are TGTGCCAGCATTGGCGAGACTTCCCGCGGGACCCAGTACTTC. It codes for CASIGETSRGTQYF. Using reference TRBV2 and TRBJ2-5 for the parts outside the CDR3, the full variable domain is EPEVTQTPSHQVTQMGQEVILRCVPISNHLYFYWYRQILGQKVEFLVSFYNNEISEKSEIFDDQFSVERPDGSNFTLKIRSTKLEDSAMYFCASIGETSRGTQYFGPGTRLLVL.

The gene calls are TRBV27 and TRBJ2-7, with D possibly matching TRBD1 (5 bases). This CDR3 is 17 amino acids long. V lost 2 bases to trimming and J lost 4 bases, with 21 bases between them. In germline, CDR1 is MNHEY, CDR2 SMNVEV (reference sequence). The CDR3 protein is CASSLPDQGTNKYEQYF. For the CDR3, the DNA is TGTGCCAGCAGTTTACCGGACCAGGGCACTAACAAATACGAGCAGTACTTC.

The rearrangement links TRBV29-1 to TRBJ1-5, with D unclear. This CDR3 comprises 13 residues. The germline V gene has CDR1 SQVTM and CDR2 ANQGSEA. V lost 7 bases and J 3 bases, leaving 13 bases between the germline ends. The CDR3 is CSGQVGINQPQHF. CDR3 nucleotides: TGCAGCGGCCAAGTGGGCATCAATCAGCCCCAGCATTTT.

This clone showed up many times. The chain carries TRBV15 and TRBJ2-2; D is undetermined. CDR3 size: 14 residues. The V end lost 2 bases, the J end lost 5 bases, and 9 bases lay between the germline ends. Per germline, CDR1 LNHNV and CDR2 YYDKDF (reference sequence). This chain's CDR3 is CATSRQDETGELFF. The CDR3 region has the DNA TGTGCCACCAGCAGACAGGATGAAACCGGGGAGCTGTTTTTT.

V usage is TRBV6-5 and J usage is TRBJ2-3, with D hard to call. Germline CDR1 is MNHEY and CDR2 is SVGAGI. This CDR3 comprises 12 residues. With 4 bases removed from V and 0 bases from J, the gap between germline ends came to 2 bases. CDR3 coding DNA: TGTGCCAGCAGTTCTAGCACAGATACGCAGTATTTT. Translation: CASSSSTDTQYF.

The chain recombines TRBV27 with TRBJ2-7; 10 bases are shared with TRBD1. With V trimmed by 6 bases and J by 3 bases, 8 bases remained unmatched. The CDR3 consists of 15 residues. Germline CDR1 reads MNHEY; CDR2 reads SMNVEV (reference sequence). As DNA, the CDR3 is TGTGCCAGCAGGGGATCCGGGACAGGGGACTACGAGCAGTACTTC. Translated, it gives CASRGSGTGDYEQYF.

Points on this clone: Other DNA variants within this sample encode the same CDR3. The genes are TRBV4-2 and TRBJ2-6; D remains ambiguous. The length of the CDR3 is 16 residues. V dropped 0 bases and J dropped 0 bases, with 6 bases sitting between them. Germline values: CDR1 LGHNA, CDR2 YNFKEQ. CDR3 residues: CASSQDGNSGANVLTF. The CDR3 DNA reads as TGTGCCAGCAGCCAAGATGGGAACTCTGGGGCCAACGTCCTGACTTTC.

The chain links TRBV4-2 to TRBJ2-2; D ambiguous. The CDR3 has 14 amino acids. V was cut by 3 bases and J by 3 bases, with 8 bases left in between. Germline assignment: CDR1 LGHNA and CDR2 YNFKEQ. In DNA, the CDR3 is TGTGCCAGCAGCCACTCCCGGGACACCGGGGAGCTGTTTTTT. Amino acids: CASSHSRDTGELFF.

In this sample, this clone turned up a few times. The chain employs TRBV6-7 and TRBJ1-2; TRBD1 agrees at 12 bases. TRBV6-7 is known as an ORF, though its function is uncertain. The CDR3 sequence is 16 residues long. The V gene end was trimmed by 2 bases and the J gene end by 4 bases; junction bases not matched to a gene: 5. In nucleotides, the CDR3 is TGTGCCAGCAGTTACCGGGACAGGGGGCTCGGCTATGGCTACACCTTC. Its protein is CASSYRDRGLGYGYTF.

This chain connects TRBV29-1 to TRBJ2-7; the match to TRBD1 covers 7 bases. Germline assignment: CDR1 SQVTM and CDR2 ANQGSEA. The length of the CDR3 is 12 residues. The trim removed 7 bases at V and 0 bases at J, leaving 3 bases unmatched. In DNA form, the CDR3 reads TGCAGCGCCGGGACAGACTCCTACGAGCAGTACTTC. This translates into CSAGTDSYEQYF.

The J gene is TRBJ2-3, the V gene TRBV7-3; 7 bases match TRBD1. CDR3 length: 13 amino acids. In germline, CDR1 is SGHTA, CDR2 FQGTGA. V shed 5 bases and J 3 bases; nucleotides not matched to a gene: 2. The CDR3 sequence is CASSRQGTDTQYF. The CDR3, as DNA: TGTGCCAGCAGCCGACAGGGAACAGATACGCAGTATTTT.

CDR3: CATGISGIFYEQYF. DNA of the CDR3: TGTGCCACGGGCATCAGCGGGATATTCTACGAGCAGTACTTC. The J gene is TRBJ2-7, the V gene TRBV19; 7 bases agree with TRBD2. CDR3 length: 14 residues. Looked up from germline, CDR1 is LNHDA and CDR2 is SQIVND (reference sequence). J gave up 3 bases and V 10 bases, and 12 bases lay outside the gene matches.

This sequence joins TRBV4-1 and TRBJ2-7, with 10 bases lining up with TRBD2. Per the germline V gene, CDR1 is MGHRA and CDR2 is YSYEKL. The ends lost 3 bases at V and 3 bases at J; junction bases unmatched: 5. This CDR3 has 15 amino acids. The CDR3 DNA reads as TGCGCCAGCAGCCACATAGCGGGAGGCCTCTACGAGCAGTACTTC. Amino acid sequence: CASSHIAGGLYEQYF.

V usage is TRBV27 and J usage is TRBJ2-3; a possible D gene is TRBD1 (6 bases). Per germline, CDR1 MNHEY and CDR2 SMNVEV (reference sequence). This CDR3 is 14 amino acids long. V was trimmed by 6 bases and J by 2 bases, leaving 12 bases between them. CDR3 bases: TGTGCCAGCAGACGGGACATAGACACAGATACGCAGTATTTT. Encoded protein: CASRRDIDTDTQYF.

The DNA of the CDR3 is TGTGCCACCATGTCAAGGGAGAACACAGATACGCAGTATTTT. The encoded protein is CATMSRENTDTQYF. The chain combines TRBV2 with TRBJ2-3, with TRBD2 as a possible D gene (5 bases). From germline, CDR1 is SNHLY and CDR2 FYNNEI. The CDR3 sequence is 14 residues long. The germline V and J ends were trimmed by 10 bases and 2 bases, with 16 bases remaining between them.

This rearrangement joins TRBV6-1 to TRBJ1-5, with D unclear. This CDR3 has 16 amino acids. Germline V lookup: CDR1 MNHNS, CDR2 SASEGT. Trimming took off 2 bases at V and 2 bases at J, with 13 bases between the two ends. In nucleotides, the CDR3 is TGTGCCAGCAGTGAACCCCCCTACCGGGGCAATCAGCCCCAGCATTTT. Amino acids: CASSEPPYRGNQPQHF.

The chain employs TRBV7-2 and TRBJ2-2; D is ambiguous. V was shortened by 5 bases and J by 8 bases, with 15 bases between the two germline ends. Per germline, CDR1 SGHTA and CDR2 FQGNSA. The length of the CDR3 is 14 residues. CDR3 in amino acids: CASSMDRFWGELFF. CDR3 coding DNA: TGTGCCAGCAGCATGGACCGTTTCTGGGGGGAGCTGTTTTTT.

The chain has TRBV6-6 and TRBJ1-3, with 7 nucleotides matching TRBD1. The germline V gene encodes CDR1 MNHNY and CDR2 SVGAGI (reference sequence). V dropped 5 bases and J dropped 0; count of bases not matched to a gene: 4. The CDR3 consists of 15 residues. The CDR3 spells CASSIGQASGNTIYF. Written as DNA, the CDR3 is TGTGCCAGCAGTATAGGACAGGCCTCTGGAAACACCATATATTTT.

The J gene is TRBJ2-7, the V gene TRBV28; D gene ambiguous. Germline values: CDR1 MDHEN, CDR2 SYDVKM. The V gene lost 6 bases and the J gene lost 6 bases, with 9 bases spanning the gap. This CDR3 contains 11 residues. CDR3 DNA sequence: TGTGCCAGCAGCCATTACTTCGAGCAGTACTTC. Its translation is CASSHYFEQYF.

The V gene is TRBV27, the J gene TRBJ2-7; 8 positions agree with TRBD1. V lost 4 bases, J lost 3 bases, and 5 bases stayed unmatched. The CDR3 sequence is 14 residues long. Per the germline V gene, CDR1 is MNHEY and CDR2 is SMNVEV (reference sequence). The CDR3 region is CASSSDRGIYEQYF. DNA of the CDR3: TGTGCCAGCAGTTCCGACAGGGGTATCTACGAGCAGTACTTC.

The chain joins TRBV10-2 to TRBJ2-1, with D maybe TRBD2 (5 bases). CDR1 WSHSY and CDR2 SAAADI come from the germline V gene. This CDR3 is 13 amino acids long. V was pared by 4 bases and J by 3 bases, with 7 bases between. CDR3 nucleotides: TGCGCCAGCAGTGGGACTGGCTACAATGAGCAGTTCTTC. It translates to CASSGTGYNEQFF.